This TCR beta chain comes out of a study of cytomegalovirus exposure and HLA in healthy donors. Researchers ran the PCR with 60 Vbeta and 13 Jbeta primers. Profiled with immunoSEQ multiplex PCR; TCRdb holds only in-frame clones, not every one. This table has about 200,000 clones, roughly 84% appearing once. This CDR3 has 15 amino acids. Trimming at V came to 7 bases and at J to 7 bases, leaving 14 bases not matched to a gene. Germline loops: CDR1 SGHTA, CDR2 FQGNSA. This clone was seen a few times. Sequenced: PBMCs. The sequence was collected from a girl under 18 in good health and CMV-seronegative. The J gene is TRBJ1-2, the V gene TRBV7-2, with 8 positions matching TRBD1. CDR3 DNA: TGTGCCAGCAAGGGACAGGAAAGTTTTGGCGGTGGCTACACCTTC. Translated, it gives CASKGQESFGGGYTF.